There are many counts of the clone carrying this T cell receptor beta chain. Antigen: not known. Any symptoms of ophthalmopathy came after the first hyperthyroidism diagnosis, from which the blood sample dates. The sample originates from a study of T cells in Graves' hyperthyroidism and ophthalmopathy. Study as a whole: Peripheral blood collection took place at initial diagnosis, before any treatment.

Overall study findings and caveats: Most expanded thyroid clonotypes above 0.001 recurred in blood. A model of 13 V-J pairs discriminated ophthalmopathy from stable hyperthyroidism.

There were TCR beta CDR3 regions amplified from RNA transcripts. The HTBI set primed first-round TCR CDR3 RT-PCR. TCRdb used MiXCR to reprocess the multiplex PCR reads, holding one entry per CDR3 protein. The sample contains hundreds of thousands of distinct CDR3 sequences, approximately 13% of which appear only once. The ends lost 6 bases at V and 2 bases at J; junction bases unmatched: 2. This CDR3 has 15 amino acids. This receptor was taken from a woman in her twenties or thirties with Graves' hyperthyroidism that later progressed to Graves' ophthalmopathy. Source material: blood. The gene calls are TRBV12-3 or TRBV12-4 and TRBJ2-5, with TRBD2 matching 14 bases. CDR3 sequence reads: CASRRTSGRQETQYF. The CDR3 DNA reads TGTGCCAGCAGGAGGACTAGCGGGAGGCAAGAGACCCAGTACTTC.